This T cell receptor beta chain is from a study of regulatory T cells in long-lasting Graves disease. Building of the TCR beta libraries involved iRepertoire HTBI primers and Arm-PCR of CDR3 regions. TCRdb processed the multiplex PCR reads anew with MiXCR; each CDR3 protein has one entry. The sample consists of fewer than 550,000 distinct CDR3 sequences, 15% to 20% of them appearing once. Time point noted: newly diagnosed GD, antithyroid drugs for less than 3 months. PBMC RNA served as the TCR library source. Graves' disease diagnosis followed American Thyroid Association guidelines. This clonotype has a handful of counts. Antigen unknown. Between the trimmed V and J ends, which lost 2 bases and 5 bases, there was a span of 12 bases. This CDR3 has 15 amino acids. The V gene's germline CDR1 is MDHEN and CDR2 SYDVKM. Study findings and constraints: New patients shared fewer public clonotypes (roughly 990) than persistent patients did (around 2,700).

Another study also made use of these data, one on T cells in Graves' hyperthyroidism and ophthalmopathy. That source adds: The HTBI primer set was used in a first-round RT-PCR of the TCR CDR3.

The sequences come from peripheral blood mononuclear cells (PBMCs), collected at new diagnosis, from a patient treated with antithyroid drugs. V usage is TRBV28 and J usage is TRBJ2-2; a weak D match, TRBD1 (6 bases). The TCR originated in a woman under 30 with Graves disease. The chain's CDR3 is CASSLLGARTGELFF. CDR3 sequence (DNA): TGTGCCAGCAGTTTACTGGGGGCTAGGACCGGGGAGCTGTTTTTT.